This T cell receptor beta chain emerged from a study of graft-versus-host responses after intestinal transplantation (dated by TCRdb to the early 2020s). With respect to the entire study: The transplants that recipients got were multivisceral, liver-intestinal, or isolated intestinal. A peak of at least 4% donor T cells among recipient peripheral blood mononuclear cells was the definition used for donor T cell macrochimerism. Rather than being sequenced by the commercial service, samples from a few later patients were sequenced in-house on an Illumina MiSeq and processed with MiXCR. The cohort enrolled some 23 intestinal transplant recipients, one of whom was a retransplant, and a few patients without pretransplant specimens were excluded. Alloreactive clones were identified by sequencing pre-transplant mixed lymphocyte reaction products and comparing them with unstimulated pre-transplant donor and recipient T cells. All recipients received anti-thymocyte globulin induction followed by maintenance tacrolimus and steroids for three to four years. After intestinal transplantation, graft-versus-host and host-versus-graft alloreactive T cell clones in the graft, circulation and bone marrow were tracked using bulk TCR-beta CDR3 sequencing. The study at large found these results: In the allografts of patients with donor T cell macrochimerism, GvH to HvG T cell clonal ratios were high. GvH clones turned up in recipient bone marrow, with some appearing earlier in ileal mucosa or blood, a pattern consistent with an intestinal mucosal origin. Early after transplant, peak levels of circulating GvH clones were found to be associated with declines in HvG clones. The conclusions were limited by the relatively low number and heterogeneity of the intestinal transplant patients.

On this clone itself: It has no known antigen specificity. It has no much larger one-base neighbor in the sample; base qualities were not kept.

The method behind the library was the immunoSEQ multiplex PCR assay. For most patients, genomic DNA was isolated with the Qiagen DNeasy Blood and Tissue Kit and shipped frozen to Adaptive Biotechnologies for TCR sequencing. High-throughput TCR-beta CDR3 sequencing of genomic DNA from most patients was performed by Adaptive Biotechnologies. The study's processing was this. TCR sequencing data were retrieved from Adaptive's ImmunoSEQ software for around 19 patients, whereas a few other patients were processed with MiXCR and VDJtools. CD4 versus CD8 sorting errors were corrected by removing sequences found in both subsets at a frequency ratio below 5:1. CDR3 nucleotide sequences shared between donor and recipient were removed because their origin could not be assigned. To be classed as alloreactive, a clone needed at least 2-fold expansion over unstimulated cells and a minimum CFSE-low frequency of 0.002% (template counts) or 0.001% (read counts). Clones were considered mappable if detected in sequenced pre-transplant spleen, lymph node, or MLR CFSE-low populations of the donor or recipient. The cumulative frequency of alloreactive clones was calculated as a percentage of all sequences, weighted by copy number. Imported from immuneACCESS, the table was reduced by TCRdb to in-frame sequences with V and J called. These copies leave out some clones; in studies compared against another copy, an unresolved V gene accounts for under half, and the cause of the remainder is not known. From that table come the V and J calls and clone size; the DNA was used to work out D and trimming. Counted in this sample were around 90,000 clones; about 93% of them appeared once. The ten largest clones represent 0.4% to 0.6% of the sample.

Per the publication, the time point label means: cells obtained before transplantation from donor or recipient. CD3+CD4+ and CD3+CD8+ populations were FACS-sorted from unstimulated pre-transplant donor and recipient cells taken from spleen or lymph nodes. The clonotype comes from a human donor who received an intestinal transplant. Specimen: unstimulated CD8+ T cells sorted from spleen or lymph node cells, collected before intestinal transplant.

The nucleotide sequence is TGTGCCAGCAGCAGTGGACTAGCGGGTGACATTCAGTACTTC. The encoded protein is CASSSGLAGDIQYF. The chain was built from TRBV5-4 and TRBJ2-4; a stretch of 11 junction bases matches TRBD2. Trimming removed 4 bases from V and 8 bases from J; the gene matches leave 5 bases unexplained. The germline V gene (reference sequence) gives CDR1 as SGHNT and CDR2 as YYREEE. The CDR3 goes from the cysteine to the phenylalanine over 14 residues. Only the CDR3 portion is preserved as DNA: 42 bases, with reading frame beginning at the first base.